Below are 26 T cell receptor beta chains sequenced from a single sample in a study of T cell changes during pregnancy in multiple sclerosis (dated by TCRdb to the late 2010s). Libraries came from the immunoSEQ multiplex PCR assay. TCRdb carries this immuneACCESS record with in-frame sequences only. Its versions omit some clonotypes, under half of them owing to an unresolved V gene in the studies checked, with the rest unexplained. The sample table holds 90,000 or so clones, of which approximately 90% were seen once. Of the sample, around 1.8% is held by the ten largest clones. Sequenced here: peripheral blood, sampled in the first trimester of pregnancy. These receptors all come from a female donor in good health, enrolled as a control in a pregnancy study.

This rearrangement joins TRBV7-3 to TRBJ2-2; TRBD2 matches 7 bases. Losses at the gene ends were 4 bases for V and 6 bases for J; bases not matched to a gene: 8. Germline V CDR1 and CDR2: SGHTA, FQGTGA. The CDR3 runs to 15 residues. The CDR3 here is CASSWGGEFAGELFF. As DNA, the CDR3 is TGTGCCAGCAGCTGGGGAGGGGAATTCGCCGGGGAGCTGTTTTTT.

V is TRBV4-1 and J is TRBJ2-7; D unclear. Germline V lookup: CDR1 MGHRA, CDR2 YSYEKL. This CDR3 has 15 residues. V shed 1 base and J shed 4 bases, with 14 bases lying between them. CDR3: CASSQVDHSQYEQYF. CDR3 coding DNA: TGCGCCAGCAGCCAAGTAGATCACAGTCAGTACGAGCAGTACTTC.

The chain has TRBV27 and TRBJ1-1; D is perhaps TRBD1 (5 bases). Germline assignment: CDR1 MNHEY and CDR2 SMNVEV (reference sequence). The CDR3 totals 16 residues. V was clipped by 2 bases and J by 6 bases, with 19 bases between them. The CDR3 coding sequence is TGTGCCAGCAGTTTACAGGGTATGGGCCCCCAAGCTGAAGCTTTCTTT. Translating it yields CASSLQGMGPQAEAFF.

J is TRBJ2-7 and V is TRBV20-1, with D hard to call. Germline lookup yields CDR1 DFQATT and CDR2 SNEGSKA (reference sequence). The CDR3 consists of 10 residues. V was pared by 6 bases and J by 4 bases, with 7 bases between. CDR3 sequence reads: CSALDYEQYF. CDR3 bases: TGCAGTGCCCTAGATTACGAGCAGTACTTC.

In its sample, this clone was seen once. The V and J genes are TRBV6-6 and TRBJ1-6; no reliable D call. The CDR3 totals 11 residues. V lost 4 bases and J 8 bases, leaving 3 bases between the germline ends. The germline gives CDR1 MNHNY, CDR2 SVGAGI (reference sequence). CDR3 amino acids: CASSSDSPLHF. CDR3 in DNA: TGTGCCAGCAGTTCCGATTCACCCCTCCACTTT.

Only a few counts were recorded for this clone. This chain uses TRBV6-5 with TRBJ1-4, with D possibly matching TRBD1 (6 bases). This CDR3 contains 14 residues. From germline, CDR1 is MNHEY and CDR2 SVGAGI. V shed 4 bases and J shed 10 bases, with 16 bases lying between them. The CDR3 here is CASSFRTENLKLFF. In DNA form, the CDR3 reads TGTGCCAGCAGTTTCAGGACAGAGAACCTAAAACTGTTTTTT.

This clone was recorded only once. This chain joins TRBV6-4 and TRBJ1-1; 10 nucleotides agree with TRBD1. The CDR3 is made up of 13 amino acids. After removal of 8 bases from V and 1 base from J, the junction contained 1 base not matched to a gene. Germline assignment: CDR1 MRHNA and CDR2 SNTAGT. CDR3 sequence reads: CASRQGANTEAFF. As DNA, the CDR3 is TGTGCCAGCCGACAGGGGGCGAACACTGAAGCTTTCTTT.

This chain joins TRBV11-1 and TRBJ1-1; 9 bases map to TRBD1. The CDR3 is made up of 15 amino acids. V dropped 5 bases and J dropped 4; count of bases not matched to a gene: 8. Germline V gene lookup returns CDR1 SGHAT and CDR2 FQDESV (reference sequence). The CDR3: CASSPRDRAATEAFF. The CDR3 nucleotides read TGTGCCAGCAGCCCCCGGGACAGGGCTGCCACTGAAGCTTTCTTT.

The chain couples TRBV29-1 to TRBJ1-1, with TRBD1 as a possible D gene (5 bases). Germline assignment: CDR1 SQVTM and CDR2 ANQGSEA. This CDR3 comprises 13 residues. V was clipped by 4 bases and J by 0 bases, with 9 bases between them. The CDR3: CSVGEDMNTEAFF. CDR3 in DNA: TGCAGCGTTGGGGAGGACATGAACACTGAAGCTTTCTTT.

This chain connects TRBV7-9 to TRBJ2-2; 9 nucleotides agree with TRBD1. Trimming took 8 bases from V and 4 from J; bases not matched to a gene: 14. The CDR3 length is 17 residues. CDR1 SEHNR and CDR2 FQNEAQ come from the germline V gene (reference sequence). CDR3 amino acids: CASPYTGQGIVTGELFF. The CDR3 DNA reads TGTGCCAGCCCCTACACGGGACAGGGTATAGTCACCGGGGAGCTGTTTTTT. Filled out from reference TRBV7-9 and TRBJ2-2, the complete variable domain reads DTGVSQNPRHKITKRGQNVTFRCDPISEHNRLYWYRQTLGQGPEFLTYFQNEAQLEKSRLLSDRFSAERPKGSFSTLEIQRTEQGDSAMYLCASPYTGQGIVTGELFFGEGSRLTVL.

V gene TRBV7-2 combines with J gene TRBJ1-6, with a tentative D call TRBD1 (5 bases). Trimming left V 5 bases short and J 6 bases short, with 8 bases between. CDR1 and CDR2 from the germline V gene are SGHTA and FQGNSA. The CDR3 runs to 13 residues. The CDR3: CASSPGPNSPLHF. The CDR3 bases are TGTGCCAGCAGCCCAGGGCCTAATTCACCCCTCCACTTT.

V is TRBV2 and J is TRBJ2-7, with D perhaps TRBD2 (6 bases). Germline V gives CDR1 SNHLY, CDR2 FYNNEI. Trimming stripped 5 bases from V and 4 bases from J, with 9 bases between. The CDR3 spans 12 residues. The CDR3 loop is CASSWAGYEQYF. The CDR3 coding sequence is TGTGCCAGCAGTTGGGCGGGGTACGAGCAGTACTTC.

This chain links TRBV9 with TRBJ1-2, with D hard to call. The CDR3 totals 13 residues. Trimming stripped 3 bases from V and 2 bases from J, with 8 bases between. The germline V gene has CDR1 SGDLS and CDR2 YYNGEE. CDR3 sequence reads: CASSGAANYGYTF. CDR3 bases: TGTGCCAGCAGCGGGGCAGCCAACTATGGCTACACCTTC.

The chain uses TRBV7-9 and TRBJ1-1; D unresolved. CDR3 length: 14 residues. The V gene lost 1 base and the J gene lost 3 bases, with 9 bases spanning the gap. The germline V gene encodes CDR1 SEHNR and CDR2 FQNEAQ (reference sequence). CDR3 sequence: CASSLVSGDTEAFF. The CDR3 DNA reads TGTGCCAGCAGCTTAGTGTCGGGTGACACTGAAGCTTTCTTT.

This clone appeared a few times. The chain combines TRBV28 with TRBJ1-6, with 8 bases identical to TRBD1. The V gene's germline CDR1 is MDHEN and CDR2 SYDVKM. The CDR3 has 14 residues. V lost 0 bases and J lost 10; bases outside the gene matches: 2. The CDR3 here is CASSLWTGDSPLHF. The CDR3 nucleotides are TGTGCCAGCAGTTTATGGACAGGGGACTCACCCCTCCACTTT.

The gene calls are TRBV4-3 and TRBJ1-4; perhaps TRBD1 as D (6 bases). V lost 2 bases to trimming and J lost 2 bases, with 9 bases between them. This CDR3 contains 15 residues. The V gene's germline CDR1 is LGHNA and CDR2 YSLEER. CDR3 DNA sequence: TGCGCCAGCAGCCAATCACAGGGTACTAATGAAAAACTGTTTTTT. Translation: CASSQSQGTNEKLFF.

For the CDR3, the DNA is TGTGCCATCAGGCGGGACAGGTTCACAGATACGCAGTATTTT. Translating it yields CAIRRDRFTDTQYF. The chain combines TRBV10-3 with TRBJ2-3; 8 nucleotides line up with TRBD1. V lost 6 bases to trimming and J lost 2 bases; unmatched junction nucleotides: 4. The CDR3 has 14 residues. Looked up from germline, CDR1 is ENHRY and CDR2 is SYGVKD.

CDR3 DNA sequence: TGTGCCAGCAGTTTCGGGACAGGGGAAGCTTTCTTT. This codes for CASSFGTGEAFF. The chain employs TRBV27 and TRBJ1-1, with 9 bases matching TRBD1. V lost 3 bases, J lost 8 bases, and 1 base stayed unmatched. Per the germline V gene, CDR1 is MNHEY and CDR2 is SMNVEV (reference sequence). This CDR3 spans 12 amino acids.

CDR3 DNA sequence: TGTGCCAGCAGTTACTCGTACAGCCCTAACGACGAAGCTTTCTTT. Translated, it gives CASSYSYSPNDEAFF. The V call is TRBV6-5, the J call TRBJ1-1; D gene uncertain. Between the trimmed V and J ends, which lost 0 bases and 8 bases, there was a span of 16 bases. The CDR3 has 15 amino acids. Looked up from germline, CDR1 is MNHEY and CDR2 is SVGAGI.

The V gene is TRBV27, the J gene TRBJ2-1; 10 bases fit TRBD1. The CDR3 is made up of 13 amino acids. The ends lost 8 bases at V and 3 bases at J; junction bases unmatched: 1. CDR1 is MNHEY, CDR2 SMNVEV, per germline (reference sequence). CDR3 amino acids: CASRTGGYNEQFF. Written as DNA, the CDR3 is TGTGCCAGCCGGACAGGGGGCTACAATGAGCAGTTCTTC.

This chain connects TRBV10-3 to TRBJ1-1; 7 nucleotides match TRBD1. V lost 2 bases to trimming and J lost 1 base; unmatched junction nucleotides: 1. CDR3 length: 14 residues. CDR1 is ENHRY and CDR2 is SYGVKD in the germline V gene. The CDR3 sequence: CAISERDRNTEAFF. The CDR3 DNA sequence: TGTGCCATCAGTGAGAGGGACAGGAACACTGAAGCTTTCTTT.

The chain links TRBV7-2 to TRBJ2-1; D remains unclear. The germline gives CDR1 SGHTA, CDR2 FQGNSA. The CDR3 loop spans 11 amino acids. The V end lost 5 bases, the J end lost 9 bases, and 8 bases lay between the germline ends. The DNA of the CDR3 is TGTGCCAGCAGCCCCCAGTTTGAGCAGTTCTTC. The encoded protein is CASSPQFEQFF.

The sample holds one count of this clone. The CDR3 region is CASSPGTGGNQPQHF. The CDR3 DNA is TGTGCCAGCAGCCCCGGGACAGGGGGGAATCAGCCCCAGCATTTT. V and J are TRBV9 and TRBJ1-5; the match to TRBD1 covers 11 bases. The CDR3 length is 15 residues. J gave up 4 bases and V 4 bases, and 4 bases lay outside the gene matches. Germline lookup yields CDR1 SGDLS and CDR2 YYNGEE.

The genes are TRBV2 and TRBJ1-2; tentative D call: TRBD1 (5 bases). Trimming removed 1 base at V and 10 bases at J, with 13 bases between. Germline values: CDR1 SNHLY, CDR2 FYNNEI. The CDR3 loop spans 13 amino acids. CDR3 residues: CASSEGQGTTYTF. The CDR3 DNA follows: TGTGCCAGCAGTGAAGGGCAGGGCACGACCTACACCTTC.

V gene TRBV11-1 combines with J gene TRBJ2-2, with D possibly TRBD1 on 5 matching bases. CDR3 length equals 16 residues. Trimming cost V 5 bases and J 3 bases, with 16 bases left between them. Germline CDR1 reads SGHAT; CDR2 reads FQDESV (reference sequence). The CDR3 region is CASSPQGRTYTGELFF. The CDR3 region has the DNA TGTGCCAGCAGCCCCCAGGGCCGCACCTACACCGGGGAGCTGTTTTTT.

This chain connects TRBV29-1 to TRBJ2-5; 11 positions match TRBD1. CDR1 is SQVTM and CDR2 is ANQGSEA in the germline V gene. V gave up 4 bases and J gave up 5 bases; unmatched junction bases: 6. The CDR3 is 14 amino acids. The DNA for the CDR3 is TGCAGCGTTGGGGGGACAGGGGGGATGGAGACCCAGTACTTC. Residues: CSVGGTGGMETQYF.